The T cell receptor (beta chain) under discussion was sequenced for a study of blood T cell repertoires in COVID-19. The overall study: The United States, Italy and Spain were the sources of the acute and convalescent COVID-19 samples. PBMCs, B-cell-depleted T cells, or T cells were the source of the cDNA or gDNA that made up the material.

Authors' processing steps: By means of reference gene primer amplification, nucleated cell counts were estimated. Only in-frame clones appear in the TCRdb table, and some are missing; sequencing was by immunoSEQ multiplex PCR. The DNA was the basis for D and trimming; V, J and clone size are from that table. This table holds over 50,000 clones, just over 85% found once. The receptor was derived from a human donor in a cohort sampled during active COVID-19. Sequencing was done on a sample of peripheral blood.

CDR3 DNA: TGTGCCAGCAGCTTAGTTCGCGGGGGGCGGGGGACAGATACGCAGTATTTT. Amino acids: CASSLVRGGRGTDTQYF. The V and J genes are TRBV7-2 and TRBJ2-3; 8 bases line up with TRBD2. The CDR3 has 17 residues. V shed 1 base, J shed 3 bases, and the junction held 9 bases outside the gene matches. Germline CDR1 and CDR2: SGHTA and FQGNSA.